This T cell receptor (beta chain) was identified in a study of a mutant IDH1 vaccine in newly diagnosed glioma. The time point: week 23, last vaccination. Each vaccine dose was 300 ug of mutant IDH1 20-mer peptide, with topical imiquimod. Germline V gene sequence: CDR1 MGHRA, CDR2 YSYEKL. V shed 4 bases and J 3 bases; nucleotides not matched to a gene: 6. The CDR3 has 16 amino acids. Concerning this clone: The antigen remains unidentified.

Clones were sequenced by immunoSEQ multiplex PCR, and TCRdb holds only the in-frame ones, with some missing. The profile shows 65,000 or so clones, roughly 84% of them singletons. The sample in question was PBMCs, obtained from a glioma patient whose treatment included an IDH1 peptide vaccine. The TCR comes from a young man with glioma. The rearrangement uses TRBV4-1 and TRBJ2-1, with TRBD2 matching over 10 bases. CDR3 amino acids: CASSLGLADRYNEQFF. The DNA of the CDR3 is TGCGCCAGCAGCCTAGGACTAGCGGACCGCTACAATGAGCAGTTCTTC.